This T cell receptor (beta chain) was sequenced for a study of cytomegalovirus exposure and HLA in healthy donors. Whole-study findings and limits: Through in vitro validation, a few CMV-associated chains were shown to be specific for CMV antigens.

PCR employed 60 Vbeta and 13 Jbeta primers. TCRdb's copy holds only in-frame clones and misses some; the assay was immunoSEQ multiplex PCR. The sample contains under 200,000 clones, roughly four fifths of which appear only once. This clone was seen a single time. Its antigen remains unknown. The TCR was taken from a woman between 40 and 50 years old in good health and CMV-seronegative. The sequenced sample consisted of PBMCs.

CDR3 sequence: CASTPENTGELFF. The CDR3 DNA sequence: TGTGCCAGCACCCCAGAGAACACCGGGGAGCTGTTTTTT. The V and J genes are TRBV2 and TRBJ2-2, with unresolved D. Trimming took off 7 bases at V and 1 base at J, with 7 bases between the two ends. The germline gives CDR1 SNHLY, CDR2 FYNNEI. CDR3 length: 13 amino acids.